This TCR beta chain was obtained from a study of cytomegalovirus exposure and HLA in healthy donors (dated 2017 in TCRdb). The study in broad terms: An earlier analysis of approximately 640 of the donors reported approximately 270 Gb of sequence data and 117 million unique TCR beta sequences from some 180 million T cells. An early release covering some 640 HLA-typed donors comprised approximately 300 gigabases of sequencing data and 65 million to 100 million unique TCR sequences. Among the roughly 370 genotyped donors, around 81% belonged to the genetic ancestry cluster associated with self-reported Caucasian donors. The study aimed to test whether cataloging public T cell receptors could reveal signatures of past pathogen exposure. Using immunosequencing, the study profiled T cell repertoires from about 650 subjects and related those repertoires to cytomegalovirus serostatus. In addition to the first cohort of around 670 subjects, a separate validation cohort of over 90 different subjects was used. The study combined high-throughput TCR immunosequencing, statistical association of individual TCRs with disease status, and machine learning to predict cytomegalovirus infection status. A later analysis re-examined previously published TCR beta repertoires from around 670 donors and added high-resolution HLA genotyping to investigate patterns of TCR occurrence. The later analysis used no new phenotypic data to find candidate immune exposures, relying instead on TCR beta sequences and their occurrence across donors. An earlier analysis of 450 to 750 of the donors used high-throughput TCR beta sequencing to judge whether each TCR beta V gene segment behaved as functional or pseudogenic. Donor age, sex, ethnicity and CMV serostatus were compiled together with the repertoire data. In a later genetic analysis, genome-wide SNP genotypes for about 65% of the roughly 700 donors were used, and that subset was treated as a discovery cohort. All discovery cohort repertoires had been generated using a single sequencing platform. Both class I and class II loci were covered by HLA typing, at four-digit resolution. Typing coverage differed by locus: A, B, C, DRB1 and DQB1 were typed in about 629-640 donors, DQA1 in 500 to 550, DPA1 in some 610, and DPB1 in approximately 450. Because of strong linkage in the cohort, a handful of DR-DQ haplotypes were treated as single units for association and clustering. Across 300 to 400 genotyped donors of the cohort, an average of roughly 200,000 unique TCR beta nucleotide sequences per donor were sequenced, and roughly a sixth of those sequences were non-productive.

The study at large found these results: While some public TCRs were present in many individuals, most TCR sequences turned up only very rarely across donors. In a later analysis, HLA-associated TCR beta chains were found to be more clonally expanded and to have lower generation probabilities than equally common non-associated chains. A cluster of highly shared sequence variants was judged likely to represent a technical artifact of the sequencing pipeline. Assigning TCR associations to individual alleles was difficult when HLA alleles, especially DR and DQ, strongly co-occurred. Some IMGT-functional V segments, including TRBV6-2 and TRBV6-3, could not be distinguished by the 87-base-pair reads and were therefore excluded. According to a later analysis, parvovirus B19, influenza, CMV and Epstein-Barr virus appeared linked to several top co-occurrence clusters. In vitro tests confirmed that a few of the cytomegalovirus-associated TCR beta chains recognize cytomegalovirus antigens. Only TCR beta chains were sequenced in this cohort, and the absence of alpha or paired-chain data limited detectable features. A further reported finding was that TCR beta sequences accurately predicted the HLA-A and HLA-B alleles for most subjects in the first cohort. In an earlier analysis of fewer than 750 of the donors, most TCR beta V segments were observed in productive rearrangements about 90% or about 30% of the time, broadly matching IMGT annotations. In a later analysis, about 16,000 TCR beta sequences were associated with specific HLA alleles at a false discovery rate of 0.05. In a later analysis, most CMV-associated TCR beta chains were found to appear HLA-restricted, with HLA associations seemingly driven largely by CMV exposure. According to a later analysis, TCR association rates differed among HLA loci, with DRB1 alleles showing the most associated TCRs and HLA-C alleles showing the fewest. Because counts were too low, about 17 rarely observed V segments, including chromosome 9 orphons, were excluded from the earlier analysis of a few hundred of the donors. Compared with the 666-donor mean, donors in an Asian-associated ancestry cluster had fewer N-insertions in productive TCRs, according to a later genetic analysis. Roughly uniform sequencing depth across donors was assumed in presence/absence analyses, although this assumption may not hold. The classifier was reported to diagnose cytomegalovirus status with high specificity and sensitivity in both the original cohort and the validation cohort. HLA typing was unavailable for some donors at each locus, so association tests used only the typed subset. Immune exposure information for the cohort was limited to CMV serostatus. A total of about 150 TCR beta chains were listed by the study as associated with cytomegalovirus. According to the authors, the approach could potentially be generalized to other disease states and immunological phenotypes. An association between a missense DCLRE1C variant and V-gene and J-gene trimming of TCR beta chains was found in a later genetic analysis and replicated in an independent cohort. Linkage disequilibrium might explain the correlated functional status among segregating V segments, but an unknown experimental factor could not be ruled out.

V is cut by 3 bases and J by 2 bases, and the space between the germline ends is 7 bases. CDR1 ENHRY and CDR2 SYGVKD were looked up in the germline V gene. Spanning cysteine to phenylalanine, the CDR3 consists of 13 amino acids. Left in the record is the CDR3 DNA by itself, 39 bases read in frame from the first base. In the case of this clone: Its antigen is not yet known. No base quality information exists; no much larger clone differs at one position. Other DNA sequences in the same sample also yield this CDR3.

Library construction relied on the immunoSEQ multiplex PCR assay. For the multiplex PCR, a mixture combining 60 forward primers for TCR Vbeta segments and 13 reverse primers for TCR Jbeta segments was used. The CDR3 region of rearranged TCR beta genes was amplified from genomic DNA by a multiplex PCR assay. On the Illumina HiSeq System, the amplified TCR beta libraries were sequenced as 87-base-pair reads. As for the authors' bioinformatics: Across the roughly 600 repertoires, a later analysis counted some 81 million unique TCR beta chains, roughly 11 million of which were shared by at least two donors. Raw reads were error-corrected and collapsed into unique sequences with a nearest-neighbor algorithm that merged closely related sequences to remove PCR and sequencing errors. CDR3 sequences were aligned to IMGT reference sequences to assign V, D and J gene segments. For a sequence to be retained, a match of at least six nucleotides was required to both a V gene segment and a J gene segment. Rearrangements were called productive when the CDR3 lacked stop codons and stayed in frame with V and J; all others were non-productive. CDR3 was defined according to IMGT convention as the region running from the second conserved V-encoded cysteine to the conserved J-encoded phenylalanine. In an earlier analysis of just under 600 of the donors, sequences lacking an unambiguous match to a single V gene segment were excluded. In an earlier analysis of a few hundred of the donors, V segments were called functional above 56.7% productive rearrangements and were called segregating when the between-donor standard deviation exceeded 5%. A statistical classification framework was built to diagnose cytomegalovirus status from the catalog of TCR beta chain sequences. In a later analysis, TCR nucleotide sequences were compared against IMGT/GENE-DB human TR gene sequences so that V and J genes could be assigned. Using the TCRdist pipeline, a later analysis assigned CDR3 sequences along with most-parsimonious VDJ recombination scenarios. In a later analysis, each TCR beta chain was defined by its CDR3 amino acid sequence together with its V-gene family, and reads without a unique V-gene family were excluded. A later analysis removed 550 to 700 highly shared, low-generation-probability nucleotide sequences to deal with suspected cross-contamination and a sequencing artifact. In a later analysis, a clonal expansion index was calculated for each public chain from normalized within-repertoire ranks of inferred template counts. Generation probabilities in a later analysis came from a VDJ recombination model fitted to out-of-frame rearrangements, and those results were checked against IGoR. In a later analysis, TCR-TCR, TCR-HLA and TCR-CMV co-occurrence was scored with hypergeometric tests, and a repertoire-size bias correction was applied to TCR pairs. False discovery rates were estimated in a later analysis by permuting HLA or CMV assignments 20 times. A later analysis grouped co-occurring TCRs with DBSCAN, adding TCRdist sequence similarity when clustering within HLA-allele-positive subsets. Repertoires with fewer than 30,000 or more than 120,000 public chains, plus five repertoires with anomalous nucleotide sharing, were excluded from co-occurrence clustering. The table comes from immuneACCESS by way of TCRdb, which keeps in-frame sequences with V and J called. Part of the clones is missing from these tables; in studies checked, under half for an unresolved V gene and the rest for unknown reasons. V and J calls and clone size are as listed in that table; D and trimming were resolved from the DNA. In all, the sample holds 130,000 or so clones, and around four fifths of those were seen once. The top ten clonotypes cover 1.5% of the sample.

The cohort was made up of around 720 healthy bone marrow donors. Cohort members were all nominally healthy when sampled, although unrecorded immune exposures were likely present. The donor tested CMV seronegative, placing the donor among the 300 to 400 seronegative members of the cohort. A peripheral blood sample was provided by each donor, and peripheral blood mononuclear cells were used for TCR beta sequencing. The Qiagen DNeasy Blood Extraction Kit was used to extract genomic DNA from the blood cell samples. The source is a female donor in good health and CMV-seronegative. The rearranged chain carries TRBV10-3 and TRBJ1-1; a tentative D match to TRBD1 spans 6 bases. The material sequenced was PBMCs. This receptor has the CDR3 CAISDRGNTEAFF. The sequenced DNA is TGTGCCATCAGTGACAGGGGTAACACTGAAGCTTTCTTT.